Shown below are 13 T cell receptor beta chains from a single sample sequenced in a study of CD8 T cells in ankylosing spondylitis. Using its own MiXCR run on the 5' RACE reads, TCRdb lists one record per CDR3 protein. This table holds 300,000 to 400,000 distinct CDR3 sequences, roughly 20% found once. Material: blood, either unsorted or a sorted T cell fraction (not recorded which). These TCRs come from a male donor with ankylosing spondylitis or in good health (not recorded which).

This clonotype was seen a handful of times. The genes are TRBV6-1 and TRBJ2-3; D gene uncertain. Germline V lookup: CDR1 MNHNS, CDR2 SASEGT. V was pared by 6 bases and J by 3 bases, with 13 bases between. This CDR3 is built from 14 residues. The CDR3 DNA follows: TGTGCCAGCAGCCCTGAGAGACGGACAGATACGCAGTATTTT. It encodes CASSPERRTDTQYF.

This chain links TRBV12-3 or TRBV12-4 with TRBJ1-5, with a weak D call TRBD1 (6 bases). V dropped 5 bases and J dropped 0 bases, with 14 bases sitting between them. This CDR3 has 16 residues. CDR3 in DNA: TGTGCCAGCAGTCCCTACGGGGACACTAGCAATCAGCCCCAGCATTTT. Protein sequence: CASSPYGDTSNQPQHF.

The chain employs TRBV11-2 and TRBJ2-7; D is unresolved. The germline CDR1 and CDR2 sequences are SGHAT and FQNNGV. The V and J ends lost 1 base and 2 bases respectively, with 9 bases between them. This CDR3 is built from 14 residues. DNA for the CDR3: TGTGCCAGCAGCTTAGTTCCAGGTCCCTACGAGCAGTACTTC. Translated, it gives CASSLVPGPYEQYF.

The rearrangement links TRBV4-2 to TRBJ2-5; no definite D call. CDR3 length: 11 residues. The germline CDR1 and CDR2 sequences are LGHNA and YNFKEQ. V lost 8 bases and J 0 bases, leaving 4 bases between the germline ends. As DNA, the CDR3 is TGTGCCAGCGGATACCAAGAGACCCAGTACTTC. Protein: CASGYQETQYF.

The V and J genes are TRBV2 and TRBJ2-3; no clear D gene. This CDR3 region has 12 residues. V was pared by 6 bases and J by 2 bases, with 6 bases between. CDR1 and CDR2 (germline): SNHLY, FYNNEI. CDR3 nucleotide sequence: TGTGCCAGCAGCCCCATCACAGATACGCAGTATTTT. Translated: CASSPITDTQYF.

This clonotype appeared a few times. This chain links TRBV7-9 with TRBJ2-1; unclear D gene. The CDR3 totals 13 residues. Germline-derived CDR1 and CDR2 are SEHNR and FQNEAQ (reference sequence). Trimming shortened V by 1 base and J by 8 bases, and 9 bases separated the two germline ends. CDR3 sequence: CASSLGIGDEQFF. Written as DNA, the CDR3 is TGTGCCAGCAGCTTAGGAATCGGTGATGAGCAGTTCTTC.

V is TRBV6-5 and J is TRBJ2-7; D tentatively fits TRBD1 or TRBD2 (5 bases each). The CDR3 sequence is 17 residues long. Trimming removed 0 bases at V and 7 bases at J, with 22 bases between. Germline CDR1 is MNHEY and CDR2 is SVGAGI. CDR3 nucleotide sequence: TGTGCCAGCAGTTACTCGGTGGGGAGAGGGATCAAGGGGGAGCAGTACTTC. Protein product: CASSYSVGRGIKGEQYF.

This clonotype was seen more than once but under ten times. The chain joins TRBV10-2 to TRBJ2-3; possibly TRBD2 for D (6 bases). Germline V lookup: CDR1 WSHSY, CDR2 SAAADI. This CDR3 spans 14 amino acids. V lost 3 bases, J lost 3 bases, and 10 bases lay in between. CDR3 nucleotide sequence: TGCGCCAGCAGTGACGTGGGGACTACAGATACGCAGTATTTT. It is translated as CASSDVGTTDTQYF.

The rearrangement links TRBV9 to TRBJ2-7; D gene unclear. From germline, CDR1 is SGDLS and CDR2 YYNGEE. The CDR3 contains 15 residues. V dropped 0 bases and J dropped 0 bases, with 10 bases sitting between them. This CDR3 is CASSVGALSSYEQYF. The CDR3, as DNA: TGTGCCAGCAGCGTAGGGGCGCTTAGCTCCTACGAGCAGTACTTC.

The rearrangement joins TRBV6-1 to TRBJ2-7; D possibly matches TRBD1 or TRBD2 (5 bases each). This CDR3 spans 16 amino acids. Deletions cut 6 bases from V and 2 bases from J, with 20 bases between. Germline V gene sequence: CDR1 MNHNS, CDR2 SASEGT. CDR3 amino acids: CASRTPPGTDPYEQYF. CDR3 nucleotides: TGTGCCAGCAGAACTCCCCCCGGGACCGACCCCTACGAGCAGTACTTC.

There are a few counts of this clonotype. The CDR3 nucleotides read TGTGCCATCAGTGAACGGCCTAGCACAGATACGCAGTATTTT. Translation gives CAISERPSTDTQYF. V is TRBV10-3 and J is TRBJ2-3; D gene uncertain. Trimming left V 3 bases short and J 0 bases short, with 7 bases between. This CDR3 region has 14 residues. Germline CDR1 ENHRY, CDR2 SYGVKD.

The genes are TRBV12-3 or TRBV12-4 and TRBJ2-3, with D perhaps matching TRBD1 (6 bases). This CDR3 contains 16 residues. Deletions cut 6 bases from V and 6 bases from J, with 22 bases between. The DNA of the CDR3 is TGTGCCAGCAGCCCGAAAGCAGGGGCGAGTACTGATACGCAGTATTTT. It yields the protein CASSPKAGASTDTQYF.

Only a few counts were recorded for this clonotype. The chain combines TRBV4-1 with TRBJ2-1, with 13 bases lining up with TRBD2. The germline V gene has CDR1 MGHRA and CDR2 YSYEKL. Unmatched junction bases numbered 4, after V lost 2 bases and J lost 9 bases. The length of the CDR3 is 15 residues. CDR3 in amino acids: CASSQTLAGGVEQFF. The CDR3 region has the DNA TGCGCCAGCAGCCAAACACTAGCGGGGGGGGTTGAGCAGTTCTTC.